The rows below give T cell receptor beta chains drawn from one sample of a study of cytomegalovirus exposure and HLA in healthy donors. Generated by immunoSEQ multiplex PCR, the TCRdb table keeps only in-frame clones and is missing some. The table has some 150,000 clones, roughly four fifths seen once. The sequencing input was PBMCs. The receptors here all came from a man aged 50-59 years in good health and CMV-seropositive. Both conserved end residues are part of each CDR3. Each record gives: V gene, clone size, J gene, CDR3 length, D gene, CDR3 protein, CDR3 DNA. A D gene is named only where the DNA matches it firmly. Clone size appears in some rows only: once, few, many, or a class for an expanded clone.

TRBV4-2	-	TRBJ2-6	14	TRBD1	CASSSGTGYFVLTF	TGTGCCAGCAGCTCCGGGACAGGGTACTTCGTCCTGACTTTC
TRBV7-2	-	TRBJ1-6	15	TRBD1	CASSFSGTDNSPLHF	TGTGCCAGCAGCTTCTCCGGGACAGACAATTCACCCCTCCACTTT
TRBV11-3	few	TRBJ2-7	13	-	CASSFGVSYEQYF	TGTGCCAGCAGCTTCGGGGTATCCTACGAGCAGTACTTC
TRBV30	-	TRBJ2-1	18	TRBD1	CAWGGTGVFSTSYNEQFF	TGTGCCTGGGGTGGGACAGGGGTTTTTTCAACCTCCTACAATGAGCAGTTCTTC
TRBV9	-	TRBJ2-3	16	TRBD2	CASSALAGGVTDTQYF	TGTGCCAGCAGCGCCCTAGCGGGAGGGGTGACAGATACGCAGTATTTT
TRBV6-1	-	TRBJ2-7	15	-	CASSEGLATIYEQYF	TGTGCCAGCAGTGAAGGGCTAGCCACTATCTACGAGCAGTACTTC
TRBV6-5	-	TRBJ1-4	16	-	CASSYSLYSGHEKLFF	TGTGCCAGCAGTTACTCACTGTATTCAGGGCACGAAAAACTGTTTTTT
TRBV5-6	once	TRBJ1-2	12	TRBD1	CASSSGQGRYTF	TGTGCCAGCAGCTCCGGACAGGGACGCTACACCTTC
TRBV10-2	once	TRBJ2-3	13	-	CASRLSNTDTQYF	TGCGCCAGCAGGCTTTCTAACACAGATACGCAGTATTTT
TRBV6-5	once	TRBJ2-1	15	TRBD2	CASSYWREPLNEQFF	TGTGCCAGCAGTTACTGGCGGGAGCCTCTCAATGAGCAGTTCTTC
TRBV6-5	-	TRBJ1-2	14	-	CASLGGGGGYGYTF	TGTGCCAGCCTGGGGGGCGGGGGCGGCTATGGCTACACCTTC
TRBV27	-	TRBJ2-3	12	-	CASSPGGDTQYF	TGTGCCAGCAGTCCCGGCGGGGATACGCAGTATTTT
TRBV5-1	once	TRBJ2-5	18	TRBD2	CASSSGTSGGAERETQYF	TGCGCCAGCAGCTCCGGGACTAGCGGGGGGGCTGAGAGAGAGACCCAGTACTTC
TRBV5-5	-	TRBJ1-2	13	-	CASSPGSNYGYTF	TGTGCCAGCAGCCCGGGATCTAACTATGGCTACACCTTC
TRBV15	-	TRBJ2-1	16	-	CATSRGSGDSYNEQFF	TGTGCCACCAGCAGAGGTTCAGGGGACTCCTACAATGAGCAGTTCTTC
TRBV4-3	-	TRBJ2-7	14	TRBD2	CASSPFGGAYEQYF	TGCGCCAGCAGCCCTTTCGGGGGGGCCTACGAGCAGTACTTC
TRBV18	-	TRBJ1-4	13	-	CASLRGYGEKLFF	TGTGCCAGCCTTCGGGGGTACGGTGAAAAACTGTTTTTT
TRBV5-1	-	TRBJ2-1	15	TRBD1	CASSLAQGAANEQFF	TGCGCCAGCAGCTTGGCCCAGGGGGCAGCCAATGAGCAGTTCTTC
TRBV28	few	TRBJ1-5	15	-	CASSLWTYSNQPQHF	TGTGCCAGCAGTCTCTGGACATATAGCAATCAGCCCCAGCATTTT
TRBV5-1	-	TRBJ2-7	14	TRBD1	CASSFSQGEYEQYF	TGCGCCAGCAGCTTTTCCCAGGGGGAATACGAGCAGTACTTC
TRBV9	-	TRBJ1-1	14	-	CASSVTREDTEAFF	TGTGCCAGCAGCGTGACCAGGGAGGACACTGAAGCTTTCTTT
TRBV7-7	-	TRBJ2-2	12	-	CASSPGSGELFF	TGTGCTAGCAGCCCAGGGTCGGGGGAGCTGTTTTTT